The 8 T cell receptor beta chains presented below share a single source sample, sequenced in a study of T cell clones after liver transplantation. Sequencing was performed with immunoSEQ multiplex PCR; in TCRdb, only in-frame clones are kept and a portion is missing. The sample has tens of thousands of clones, 71% seen once. The specimen comprised CD4+ T cells from blood, sampled before liver transplant. These receptors all stem from a human donor who received a liver transplant.

This clone was detected only a few times. V is TRBV11-2 and J is TRBJ2-7, with TRBD1 matching 12 bases. Per germline, CDR1 SGHAT and CDR2 FQNNGV. Germline trimming cut 7 bases from V and 5 bases from J; bases unmatched to any gene: 6. The CDR3 is 14 amino acids. CDR3 sequence (DNA): TGTGCCAGCAACTCGGGGACAGGGGGCAACGAGCAGTACTTC. It specifies CASNSGTGGNEQYF.

CDR3 protein: CASSRQGISYEQYF. The CDR3 coding sequence is TGTGCCAGCAGCCGACAGGGGATATCCTACGAGCAGTACTTC. The J gene is TRBJ2-7, the V gene TRBV14; 8 bases line up with TRBD1. The CDR3 has 14 amino acids. V lost 4 bases to trimming and J lost 1 base; unmatched junction nucleotides: 3. CDR1 and CDR2 (germline): SGHDN, FVKESK.

CDR3 coding DNA: TGTGCCAGCAGTACGACTAGCGGGGATGCCGGGGAGCTGTTTTTT. It translates to CASSTTSGDAGELFF. The genes are TRBV6-6 and TRBJ2-2, with 11 bases lining up with TRBD2. V shed 5 bases, J shed 6 bases, and the junction held 5 bases outside the gene matches. This CDR3 comprises 15 residues. Germline V gives CDR1 MNHNY, CDR2 SVGAGI (reference sequence).

The J gene is TRBJ2-2, the V gene TRBV28; 8 bases agree with TRBD1. Germline CDR1 and CDR2: MDHEN and SYDVKM. The CDR3 has 15 amino acids. J was trimmed by 6 bases and V by 6 bases; bases with no gene match: 9. CDR3 amino acids: CASRRQGQGSGELFF. DNA of the CDR3: TGTGCCAGCAGGCGACAGGGGCAGGGTTCCGGGGAGCTGTTTTTT.

The rearrangement uses TRBV7-3 and TRBJ2-2; a possible D gene is TRBD1 (6 bases). Germline CDR1 SGHTA, CDR2 FQGTGA. The V and J ends lost 5 bases and 4 bases respectively, with 14 bases between them. There are 15 residues in the CDR3. CDR3 protein: CASSRAGTTTGELFF. The CDR3 DNA reads TGTGCCAGCAGCAGAGCCGGGACAACCACCGGGGAGCTGTTTTTT. The full variable domain, rest sourced from reference TRBV7-3 and TRBJ2-2, is GAGVSQTPSNKVTEKGKYVELRCDPISGHTALYWYRQSLGQGPEFLIYFQGTGAADDSGLPNDRFFAVRPEGSVSTLKIQRTERGDSAVYLCASSRAGTTTGELFFGEGSRLTVL.

A single count supports this clone. The V and J genes are TRBV2 and TRBJ2-1; TRBD1 aligns across 11 bases. V dropped 8 bases and J dropped 6; count of bases not matched to a gene: 6. The germline V gene has CDR1 SNHLY and CDR2 FYNNEI. CDR3 size: 14 residues. This CDR3 reads CASAPDRGRNEQFF. The CDR3 DNA is TGTGCCAGCGCACCGGACAGGGGGCGCAATGAGCAGTTCTTC.

The rearrangement uses TRBV28 and TRBJ1-5, with TRBD1 matching over 10 bases. CDR3 length: 15 residues. Germline values: CDR1 MDHEN, CDR2 SYDVKM. With V trimmed by 2 bases and J by 6 bases, 4 bases remained unmatched. CDR3 residues: CASSLDRGLVQPQHF. As DNA, the CDR3 is TGTGCCAGCAGTTTAGACAGGGGGCTGGTTCAGCCCCAGCATTTT.

By share of the sample, this clone is medium-sized. The V and J genes are TRBV9 and TRBJ1-1; TRBD1 aligns across 7 bases. J lost 1 base, V lost 2 bases, and 2 bases had no gene match. The germline gives CDR1 SGDLS, CDR2 YYNGEE. The CDR3 runs 14 residues. The CDR3 DNA reads TGTGCCAGCAGCGTGGGGACAGCGAACACTGAAGCTTTCTTT. Translating it yields CASSVGTANTEAFF.